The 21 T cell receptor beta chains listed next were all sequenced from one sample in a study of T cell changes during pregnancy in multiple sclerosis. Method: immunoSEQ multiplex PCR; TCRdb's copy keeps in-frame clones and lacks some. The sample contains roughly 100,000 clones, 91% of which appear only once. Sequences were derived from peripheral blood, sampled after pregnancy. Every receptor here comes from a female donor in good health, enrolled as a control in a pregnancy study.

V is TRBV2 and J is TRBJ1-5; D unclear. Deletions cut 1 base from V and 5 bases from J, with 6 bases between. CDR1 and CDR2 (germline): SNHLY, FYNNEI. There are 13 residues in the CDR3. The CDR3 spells CASSEGRDQPQHF. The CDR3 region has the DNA TGTGCCAGCAGTGAAGGGAGGGATCAGCCCCAGCATTTT.

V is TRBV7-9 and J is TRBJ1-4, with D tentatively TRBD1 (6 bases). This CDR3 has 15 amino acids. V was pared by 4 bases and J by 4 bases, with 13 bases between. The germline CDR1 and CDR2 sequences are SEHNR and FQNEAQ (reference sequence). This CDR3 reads CASSSGGRDNEKLFF. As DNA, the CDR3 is TGTGCCAGCAGCTCGGGGGGGCGGGATAATGAAAAACTGTTTTTT.

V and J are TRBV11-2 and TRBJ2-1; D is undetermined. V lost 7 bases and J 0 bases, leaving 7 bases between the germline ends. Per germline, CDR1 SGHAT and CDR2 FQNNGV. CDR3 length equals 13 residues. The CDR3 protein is CASKESSYNEQFF. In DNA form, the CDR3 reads TGTGCCAGCAAGGAGAGCTCCTACAATGAGCAGTTCTTC. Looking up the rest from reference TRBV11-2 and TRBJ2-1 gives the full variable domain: EAGVAQSPRYKIIEKRQSVAFWCNPISGHATLYWYQQILGQGPKLLIQFQNNGVVDDSQLPKDRFSAERLKGVDSTLKIQPAKLEDSAVYLCASKESSYNEQFFGPGTRLTVL.

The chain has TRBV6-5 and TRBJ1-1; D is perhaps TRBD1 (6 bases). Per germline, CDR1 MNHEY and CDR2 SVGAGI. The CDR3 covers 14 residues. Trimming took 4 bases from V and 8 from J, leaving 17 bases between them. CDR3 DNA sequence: TGTGCCAGCAGTTGGTTTTCAGGGGAAGGGGAAGCTTTCTTT. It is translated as CASSWFSGEGEAFF.

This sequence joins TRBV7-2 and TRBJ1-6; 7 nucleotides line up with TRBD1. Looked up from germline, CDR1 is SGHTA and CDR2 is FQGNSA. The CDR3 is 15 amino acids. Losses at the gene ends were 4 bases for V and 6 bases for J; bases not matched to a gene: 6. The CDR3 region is CASSSRGQTNSPLHF. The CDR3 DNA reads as TGTGCCAGCAGCTCCAGGGGACAGACTAATTCACCCCTCCACTTT.

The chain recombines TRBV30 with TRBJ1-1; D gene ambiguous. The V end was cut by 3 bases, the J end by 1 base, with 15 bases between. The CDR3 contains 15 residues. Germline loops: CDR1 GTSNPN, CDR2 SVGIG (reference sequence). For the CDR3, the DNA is TGTGCCTGGAGCCTTCGGACGGGAAAGAACACTGAAGCTTTCTTT. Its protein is CAWSLRTGKNTEAFF.

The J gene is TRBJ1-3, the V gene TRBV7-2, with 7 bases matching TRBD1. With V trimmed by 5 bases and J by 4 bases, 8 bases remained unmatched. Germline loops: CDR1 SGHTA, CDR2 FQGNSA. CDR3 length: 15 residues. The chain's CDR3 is CASSRTTGSGNTIYF. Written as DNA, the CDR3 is TGTGCCAGCAGCCGGACGACAGGGTCGGGAAACACCATATATTTT.

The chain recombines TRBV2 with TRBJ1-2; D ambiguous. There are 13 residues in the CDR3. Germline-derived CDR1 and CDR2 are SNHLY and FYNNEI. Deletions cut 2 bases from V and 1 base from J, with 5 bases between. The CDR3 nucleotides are TGTGCCAGCAGTGAACACAGTAACTATGGCTACACCTTC. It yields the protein CASSEHSNYGYTF.

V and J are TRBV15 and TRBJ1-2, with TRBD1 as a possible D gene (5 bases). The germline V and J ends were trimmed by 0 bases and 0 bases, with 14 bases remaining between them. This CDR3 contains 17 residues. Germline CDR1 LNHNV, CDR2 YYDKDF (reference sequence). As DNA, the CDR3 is TGTGCCACCAGCAGAGATCGGGGGACGGGAGCTAACTATGGCTACACCTTC. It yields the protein CATSRDRGTGANYGYTF.

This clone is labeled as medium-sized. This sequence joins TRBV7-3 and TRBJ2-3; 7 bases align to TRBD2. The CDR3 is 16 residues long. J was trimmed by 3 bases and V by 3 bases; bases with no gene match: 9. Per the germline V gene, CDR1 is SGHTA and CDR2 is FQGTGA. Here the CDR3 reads CASSFWSSGGTDTQYF. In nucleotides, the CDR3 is TGTGCCAGCAGCTTTTGGTCGTCGGGGGGAACAGATACGCAGTATTTT.

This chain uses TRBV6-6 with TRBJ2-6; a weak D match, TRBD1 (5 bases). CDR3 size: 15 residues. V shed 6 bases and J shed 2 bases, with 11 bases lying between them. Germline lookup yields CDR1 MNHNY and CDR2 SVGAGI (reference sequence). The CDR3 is CASRPQVTGANVLTF. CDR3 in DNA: TGTGCCAGCAGACCACAGGTGACTGGGGCCAACGTCCTGACTTTC.

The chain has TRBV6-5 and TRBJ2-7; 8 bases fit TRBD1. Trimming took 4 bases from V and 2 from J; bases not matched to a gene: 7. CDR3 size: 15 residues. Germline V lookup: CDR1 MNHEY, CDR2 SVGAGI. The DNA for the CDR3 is TGTGCCAGCAGTTCTCGGACAGGGTCCCCCTACGAGCAGTACTTC. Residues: CASSSRTGSPYEQYF.

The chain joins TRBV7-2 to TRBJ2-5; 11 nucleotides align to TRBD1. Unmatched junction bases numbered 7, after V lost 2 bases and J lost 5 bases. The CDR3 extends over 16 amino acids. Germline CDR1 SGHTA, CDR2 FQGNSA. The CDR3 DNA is TGTGCCAGCAGCTTATTAGGGACAGGGGGTTGGGAGACCCAGTACTTC. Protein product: CASSLLGTGGWETQYF.

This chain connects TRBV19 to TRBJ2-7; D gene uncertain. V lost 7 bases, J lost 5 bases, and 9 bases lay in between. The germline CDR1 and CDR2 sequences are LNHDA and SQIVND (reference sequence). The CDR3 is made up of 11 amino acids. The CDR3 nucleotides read TGTGCCAGTAAAATGGCCAACGAGCAGTACTTC. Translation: CASKMANEQYF.

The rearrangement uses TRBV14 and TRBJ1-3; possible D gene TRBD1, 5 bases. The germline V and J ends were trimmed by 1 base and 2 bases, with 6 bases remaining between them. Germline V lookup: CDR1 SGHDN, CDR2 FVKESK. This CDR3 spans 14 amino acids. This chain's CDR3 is CASSQAGTGNTIYF. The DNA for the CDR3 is TGTGCCAGCAGCCAAGCAGGGACTGGAAACACCATATATTTT.

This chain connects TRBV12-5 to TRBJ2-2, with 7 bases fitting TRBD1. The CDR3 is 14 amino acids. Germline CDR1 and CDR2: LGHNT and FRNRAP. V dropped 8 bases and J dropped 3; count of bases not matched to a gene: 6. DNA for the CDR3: TGTGCTAGTAGAGAGGACAGGCACACCGGGGAGCTGTTTTTT. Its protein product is CASREDRHTGELFF.

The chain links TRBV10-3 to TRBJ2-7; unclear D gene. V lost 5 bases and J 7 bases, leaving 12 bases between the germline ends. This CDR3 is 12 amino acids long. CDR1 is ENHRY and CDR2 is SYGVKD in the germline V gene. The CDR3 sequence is CAISPPSLEQYF. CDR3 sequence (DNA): TGTGCCATCAGTCCTCCTTCGTTGGAGCAGTACTTC.

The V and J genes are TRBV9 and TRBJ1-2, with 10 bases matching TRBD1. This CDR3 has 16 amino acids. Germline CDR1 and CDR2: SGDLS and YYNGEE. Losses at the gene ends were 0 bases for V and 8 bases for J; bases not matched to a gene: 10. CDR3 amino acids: CASSVALGQGSVGYTF. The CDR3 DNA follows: TGTGCCAGCAGCGTAGCTCTGGGACAGGGGTCTGTCGGCTACACCTTC.

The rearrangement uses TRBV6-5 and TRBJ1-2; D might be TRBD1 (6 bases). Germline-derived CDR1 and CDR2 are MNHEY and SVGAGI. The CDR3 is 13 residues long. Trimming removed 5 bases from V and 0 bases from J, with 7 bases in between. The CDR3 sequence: CASSRTANYGYTF. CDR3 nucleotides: TGTGCCAGCAGTAGGACAGCTAACTATGGCTACACCTTC.

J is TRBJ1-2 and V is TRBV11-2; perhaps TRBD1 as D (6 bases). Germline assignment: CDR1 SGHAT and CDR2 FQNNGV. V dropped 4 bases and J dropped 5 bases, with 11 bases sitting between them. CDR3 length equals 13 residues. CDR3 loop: CASSSRGGYGYTF. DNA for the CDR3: TGTGCCAGCAGCTCCAGGGGAGGGTATGGCTACACCTTC.

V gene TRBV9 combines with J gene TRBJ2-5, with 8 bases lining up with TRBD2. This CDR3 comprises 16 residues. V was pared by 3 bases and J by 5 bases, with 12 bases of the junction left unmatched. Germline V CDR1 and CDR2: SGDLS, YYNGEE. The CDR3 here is CASSGPQAGEKETQYF. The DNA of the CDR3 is TGTGCCAGCAGCGGGCCGCAAGCGGGGGAAAAGGAGACCCAGTACTTC.